This entry describes one T cell receptor (beta chain). The data were obtained in a study of blood T cell repertoires in COVID-19. Turning to the study itself: T cells, B-cell-depleted T cells, or PBMCs supplied cDNA or gDNA.

CDR3 size: 16 residues. The V end was cut by 1 base, the J end by 4 bases, with 17 bases between. From germline, CDR1 is LGHDT and CDR2 YNNKEL (reference sequence). Original processing methods: Reference gene primer amplification yielded estimated nucleated cell counts. Data came from immunoSEQ multiplex PCR; TCRdb stores just in-frame clones and leaves some out. D and trimming were read from the DNA, whereas the V and J calls and clone size are those reported in that table. Of 150,000 or so clones in the sample, approximately 88% were seen once. The chain joins TRBV3-1 (or the pseudogene TRBV3-2) to TRBJ2-7; maybe TRBD2 (6 bases). Sequenced input: peripheral blood. The receptor comes from a human donor in a cohort sampled during active COVID-19. The CDR3 sequence is CASSQASRGLRYEQYF. The CDR3 coding sequence is TGTGCCAGCAGCCAAGCTAGTAGGGGACTGAGATACGAGCAGTACTTC.